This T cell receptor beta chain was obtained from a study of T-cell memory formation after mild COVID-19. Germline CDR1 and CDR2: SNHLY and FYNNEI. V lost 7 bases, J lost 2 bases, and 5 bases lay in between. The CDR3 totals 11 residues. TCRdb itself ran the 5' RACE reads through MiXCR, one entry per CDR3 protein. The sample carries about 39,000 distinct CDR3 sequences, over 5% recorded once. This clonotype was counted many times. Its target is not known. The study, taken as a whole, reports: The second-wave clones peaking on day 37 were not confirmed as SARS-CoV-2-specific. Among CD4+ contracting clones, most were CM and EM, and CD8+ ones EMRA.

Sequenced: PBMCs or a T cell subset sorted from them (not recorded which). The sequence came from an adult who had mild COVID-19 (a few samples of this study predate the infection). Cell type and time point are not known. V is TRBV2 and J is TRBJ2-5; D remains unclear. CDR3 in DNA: TGTGCCAGCAAGGTTCAAGAGACCCAGTACTTC. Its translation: CASKVQETQYF.